This T cell receptor (beta chain) appears in the sequencing data of a study of identical twins. Study results and caveats: Zero-insertion analyses were open to partial confounding by invariant MAIT and iNKT cells. Insertion counts were lower in abundant cord blood beta clonotypes, a trend that memory repertoires did not show.

A universal primer site came from template switching; cDNA carried unique molecular identifiers. One entry per CDR3 protein, called by TCRdb with MiXCR from the 5' RACE reads. The table has some 240,000 distinct CDR3 sequences, about 8.3% seen once. This clonotype was counted many times. Its matching antigen is unknown. The CDR3 length is 17 residues. Trimming cost V 3 bases and J 5 bases; bases outside gene matches: 11. In germline, CDR1 is SNHLY, CDR2 FYNNEI. The sample was also reused in another study, on yellow fever vaccine responses in identical twins. As reported in that work: Among the twins, the vaccine T cell response reportedly seemed partly convergent and partly personalized.

The sequenced material came from CD8+ T cells sorted from blood. The TCR originated in a woman aged 18 to 35 in good health. This sequence joins TRBV2 and TRBJ2-3; TRBD2 agrees at 10 bases. The CDR3, as DNA: TGTGCCAGCAGTGATTGGCTAGCGGGAGAGGTGGGAGATACGCAGTATTTT. As protein: CASSDWLAGEVGDTQYF. Full variable domain (remainder filled in from reference TRBV2 and TRBJ2-3): EPEVTQTPSHQVTQMGQEVILRCVPISNHLYFYWYRQILGQKVEFLVSFYNNEISEKSEIFDDQFSVERPDGSNFTLKIRSTKLEDSAMYFCASSDWLAGEVGDTQYFGPGTRLTVL.